Shown below are 6 T cell receptor beta chains from a single sample sequenced in a study of blood T cells in healthy people across ages. It was with a sample-barcoded 5' primer and a J-beta primer mix that a second PCR of roughly 7 to 12 cycles was run. TCRdb reanalysed the 5' RACE reads using MiXCR and keeps one entry per CDR3 protein. The sample shows 780,000 or so distinct CDR3 sequences, about 56% of them seen only once. The specimen was blood. The receptors here all came from a man in his forties in good health.

The genes are TRBV6-6 and TRBJ1-2; 7 bases are a match to TRBD1. The CDR3 extends over 11 amino acids. Germline values: CDR1 MNHNY, CDR2 SVGAGI (reference sequence). The V and J ends lost 11 bases and 4 bases, in that order; junction bases with no gene match: 4. The CDR3 DNA sequence: TGTGCCGTCACAGGGGTCTATGGCTACACCTTC. This sequence encodes CAVTGVYGYTF.

The table lists this clonotype with a count of one. The chain joins TRBV20-1 to TRBJ2-7; 9 bases align to TRBD1. The CDR3 has 12 amino acids. The germline gives CDR1 DFQATT, CDR2 SNEGSKA (reference sequence). The V segment lost 6 bases and the J segment 4 bases; nucleotides outside the gene matches: 4. DNA for the CDR3: TGCAGTGCAGGAGGGACAGGGTACGAGCAGTACTTC. It is translated as CSAGGTGYEQYF.

This clonotype was observed many times. The chain joins TRBV4-2 to TRBJ1-2; tentative D call: TRBD1 (6 bases). The CDR3 sequence is 13 residues long. The V and J ends lost 4 bases and 3 bases respectively, with 9 bases between them. Germline CDR1 and CDR2: LGHNA and YNFKEQ. The CDR3 loop is CASSPNRDYGYTF. CDR3 sequence (DNA): TGTGCCAGCAGCCCTAACAGGGACTATGGCTACACCTTC.

This chain joins TRBV20-1 and TRBJ1-1; no firm D call. Germline lookup yields CDR1 DFQATT and CDR2 SNEGSKA (reference sequence). The ends were cut back, 3 bases at V and 1 base at J, with 9 bases in the middle. The CDR3 has 13 residues. CDR3 bases: TGCAGTGCTAGTCGCCAGAAGAACACTGAAGCTTTCTTT. Its protein is CSASRQKNTEAFF.

This chain connects TRBV4-1 to TRBJ1-6; TRBD1 might be the D (5 bases). The ends were cut back, 7 bases at V and 7 bases at J, with 14 bases in the middle. From germline, CDR1 is MGHRA and CDR2 YSYEKL. The length of the CDR3 is 14 residues. The CDR3 bases are TGCGCCAGCACCTCAGGGACGGAGAATTCACCCCTCCACTTT. Its translation is CASTSGTENSPLHF.

The chain links TRBV14 to TRBJ2-6; 7 bases align to TRBD1. There are 18 residues in the CDR3. Germline trimming cut 4 bases from V and 1 base from J; bases unmatched to any gene: 10. The germline gives CDR1 SGHDN, CDR2 FVKESK. CDR3 protein: CASSPRQGIGSGANVLTF. CDR3 DNA sequence: TGTGCCAGCAGCCCTCGACAGGGCATCGGGTCTGGGGCCAACGTCCTGACTTTC.